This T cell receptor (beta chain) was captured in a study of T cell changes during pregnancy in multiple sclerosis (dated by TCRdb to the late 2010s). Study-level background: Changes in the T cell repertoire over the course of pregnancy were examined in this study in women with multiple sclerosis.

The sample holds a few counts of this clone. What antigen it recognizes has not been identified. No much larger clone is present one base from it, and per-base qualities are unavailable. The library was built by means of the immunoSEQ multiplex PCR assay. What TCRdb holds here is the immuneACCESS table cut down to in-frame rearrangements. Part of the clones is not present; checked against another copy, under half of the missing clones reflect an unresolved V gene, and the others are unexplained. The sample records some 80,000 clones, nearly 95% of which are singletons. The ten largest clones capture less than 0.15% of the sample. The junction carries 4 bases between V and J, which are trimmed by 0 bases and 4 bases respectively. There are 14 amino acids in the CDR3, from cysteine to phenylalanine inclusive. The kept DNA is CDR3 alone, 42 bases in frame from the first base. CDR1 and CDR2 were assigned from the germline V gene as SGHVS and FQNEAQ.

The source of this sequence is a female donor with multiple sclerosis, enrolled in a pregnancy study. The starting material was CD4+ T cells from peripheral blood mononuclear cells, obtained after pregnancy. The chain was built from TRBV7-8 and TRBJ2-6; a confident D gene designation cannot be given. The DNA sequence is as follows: TGTGCCAGCAGCTTAGCTGTAGGGGCCAACGTCCTGACTTTC. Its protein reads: CASSLAVGANVLTF.